Listed below are T cell receptor beta chains from one sample, sequenced in a study of CD8+CD57+ T cells in acquired aplastic anemia. TCRdb independently ran MiXCR on the reads; one entry per CDR3 protein. The data show about 190,000 distinct CDR3 sequences, approximately 49% seen once. The sample taken for sequencing was sorted CD4+, CD8+, or CD8+CD57+ T cells (not recorded which) from PBMCs. These receptors were collected from a human donor in good health, serving as a control. CDR3s leave out the opening cysteine and the closing phenylalanine or tryptophan. Fields, in order: J gene, V gene, CDR3 protein.

J gene: TRBJ1-1
V gene: TRBV7-2
CDR3 protein: ASRPTVNTEAF

J gene: TRBJ1-2
V gene: TRBV19
CDR3 protein: ASSANRDRGLYGYT

J gene: TRBJ2-1
V gene: TRBV4-2
CDR3 protein: ASSQEAGSGPDEQF

J gene: TRBJ2-7
V gene: TRBV20-1
CDR3 protein: SARGPTSGVYEQY

J gene: TRBJ1-6
V gene: TRBV11-3
CDR3 protein: ASSLRDRSSYNSPLH

J gene: TRBJ2-7
V gene: TRBV10-2
CDR3 protein: ASSPGQGLNEQY

J gene: TRBJ1-2
V gene: TRBV9
CDR3 protein: ASSVDLWNYGYT

J gene: TRBJ2-5
V gene: TRBV13
CDR3 protein: ASSPRRWIQETQY

J gene: TRBJ2-7
V gene: TRBV2
CDR3 protein: ASSGGFPYEQY

J gene: TRBJ2-2
V gene: TRBV20-1
CDR3 protein: SASEVGVGGELF

J gene: TRBJ2-1
V gene: TRBV29-1
CDR3 protein: SVEGSGYNEQF

J gene: TRBJ2-3
V gene: TRBV5-1
CDR3 protein: ASSLAGLDTQY

J gene: TRBJ1-1
V gene: TRBV14
CDR3 protein: ASSPNRGTEAF

J gene: TRBJ1-5
V gene: TRBV10-3
CDR3 protein: ASRTGTESGPRH

J gene: TRBJ1-1
V gene: TRBV7-9
CDR3 protein: ASSLGGDGTEAF

J gene: TRBJ2-7
V gene: TRBV29-1
CDR3 protein: SVEDPSQISEQY

J gene: TRBJ1-6
V gene: TRBV2
CDR3 protein: ASRVSEVFALH

J gene: TRBJ2-1
V gene: TRBV10-3
CDR3 protein: AISDVDEQF

J gene: TRBJ1-5
V gene: TRBV10-3
CDR3 protein: AISTGGASVQH

J gene: TRBJ1-5
V gene: TRBV25-1
CDR3 protein: ASSGDGQPQH

J gene: TRBJ2-3
V gene: TRBV15
CDR3 protein: ATSRDVWGTGGTDTQY

J gene: TRBJ1-1
V gene: TRBV29-1
CDR3 protein: SATVNTEAF

J gene: TRBJ1-1
V gene: TRBV20-1
CDR3 protein: SAKGQVNTEAF

J gene: TRBJ1-2
V gene: TRBV14
CDR3 protein: ASSQDFPGGWTGYT

J gene: TRBJ2-3
V gene: TRBV30
CDR3 protein: AWTDSPGDTQY

J gene: TRBJ2-7
V gene: TRBV19
CDR3 protein: ASSIGGDEQY

J gene: TRBJ1-1
V gene: TRBV15
CDR3 protein: ATSRDPLAAEAF

J gene: TRBJ1-5
V gene: TRBV5-8
CDR3 protein: ASSLGLVTGTYGNQPQH

J gene: TRBJ2-7
V gene: TRBV10-2
CDR3 protein: ASSESTAVGEQY

J gene: TRBJ1-2
V gene: TRBV29-1
CDR3 protein: SAETKNYGYT

J gene: TRBJ1-6
V gene: TRBV7-2
CDR3 protein: ASTSMAGMGSPLH

J gene: TRBJ1-1
V gene: TRBV7-8
CDR3 protein: ASSTQGNTEAF

J gene: TRBJ2-1
V gene: TRBV25-1
CDR3 protein: ATNGEQYNEQF

J gene: TRBJ2-7
V gene: TRBV2
CDR3 protein: ASIRAKAAEQY

J gene: TRBJ2-1
V gene: TRBV20-1
CDR3 protein: SAPARPPNEQF

J gene: TRBJ1-1
V gene: TRBV6-1
CDR3 protein: ASSSGRGNMNTEAF

J gene: TRBJ1-2
V gene: TRBV2
CDR3 protein: ASGDGQGWRGYT